The 5 T cell receptor beta chains below were found in one sample sequenced in a study of control samples from healthy donors and cancer patients (dated by TCRdb to the early 2020s). The receptor library was made with the immunoSEQ multiplex PCR assay. What TCRdb holds here is the immuneACCESS table cut down to in-frame rearrangements. Part of the clones is not present; checked against another copy, under half of the missing clones reflect an unresolved V gene, and the others are unexplained. In all, the sample holds about 250,000 clones, and over 75% of those were seen once. The top ten hold 13% of the sample. The sequencing input was PBMCs. These receptors all stem from a woman in her sixties with lung cancer.

The chain joins TRBV5-1 to TRBJ2-7, with D possibly matching TRBD2 (5 bases). CDR1 and CDR2 from the germline V gene are SGHRS and YFSETQ. The CDR3 runs to 15 residues. V lost 4 bases and J lost 4, with 18 bases in between. The CDR3 loop is CASSPDGRRGYEQYF. As DNA, the CDR3 is TGCGCCAGCAGCCCTGACGGACGACGGGGTTACGAGCAGTACTTC.

The rearrangement joins TRBV10-1 to TRBJ2-5; D perhaps matches TRBD2 (6 bases). The CDR3 is 16 residues long. Looked up from germline, CDR1 is WNHNN and CDR2 is SYGVQD (reference sequence). The germline V and J ends were trimmed by 2 bases and 1 base, with 14 bases remaining between them. The CDR3 protein is CASSEGLASLQETQYF. In DNA form, the CDR3 reads TGCGCCAGCAGTGAGGGCCTAGCGTCTCTCCAAGAGACCCAGTACTTC.

V gene TRBV11-2 combines with J gene TRBJ1-5; D unresolved. CDR3 length: 15 residues. Germline lookup yields CDR1 SGHAT and CDR2 FQNNGV. V was trimmed by 2 bases and J by 0 bases, leaving 8 bases between them. The CDR3 here is CASSLHGNSNQPQHF. CDR3 coding DNA: TGTGCCAGCAGCTTACACGGTAATAGCAATCAGCCCCAGCATTTT.

The rearrangement uses TRBV12-3 or TRBV12-4 and TRBJ1-1, with D unresolved. The CDR3 runs to 13 residues. V shed 1 base and J shed 7 bases, with 10 bases lying between them. Here the CDR3 reads CASSLGETYEAFF. Here the CDR3 DNA reads TGTGCCAGCAGTTTAGGTGAGACCTATGAAGCTTTCTTT.

This chain uses TRBV9 with TRBJ1-5, with D perhaps matching TRBD1 (5 bases). V shed 3 bases and J shed 7 bases, with 14 bases lying between them. CDR3 length equals 14 residues. Germline lookup yields CDR1 SGDLS and CDR2 YYNGEE. The CDR3, as DNA: TGTGCCAGCAGCGGGGCGGGGGTCCGACAGCCCCAGCATTTT. It yields the protein CASSGAGVRQPQHF.